The 24 T cell receptor beta chains given below trace back to one sample, sequenced in a study of blood T cell repertoires in COVID-19. Some clones are missing from TCRdb's copy, which holds only in-frame ones; the method was immunoSEQ multiplex PCR. The data show about 230,000 clones, around 83% seen once. The sequencing input was peripheral blood. The origin of the receptors is a man aged 80 or over with acute or convalescent COVID-19.

The V call is TRBV5-1, the J call TRBJ2-5, with TRBD2 identical over 8 bases. The CDR3 totals 17 residues. The trim removed 2 bases at V and 0 bases at J, leaving 9 bases unmatched. CDR1 and CDR2 from the germline V gene are SGHRS and YFSETQ. CDR3 sequence (DNA): TGCGCCAGCAGCTTAGTCGGCGGGAGGTCTAACCAAGAGACCCAGTACTTC. Protein product: CASSLVGGRSNQETQYF.

The rearrangement uses TRBV5-8 and TRBJ1-5; D is unresolved. Germline V gene lookup returns CDR1 SGHTS and CDR2 YDEGEE. The V end was cut by 1 base, the J end by 5 bases, with 10 bases between. CDR3 length: 14 amino acids. Here the CDR3 DNA reads TGTGCCAGCAGCTTGTATGCCCAGGATCAGCCCCAGCATTTT. Translating it yields CASSLYAQDQPQHF.

The chain uses TRBV5-1 and TRBJ1-1, with TRBD1 as a possible D gene (5 bases). Trimming stripped 4 bases from V and 8 bases from J, with 15 bases between. Germline lookup yields CDR1 SGHRS and CDR2 YFSETQ. This CDR3 spans 13 amino acids. CDR3 bases: TGCGCCAGCAGCCTGACAGCCAGGCCGGAAGCTTTCTTT. Its translation: CASSLTARPEAFF.

The rearrangement joins TRBV7-9 to TRBJ2-1, with 11 bases fitting TRBD1. This CDR3 has 15 residues. Germline CDR1 reads SEHNR; CDR2 reads FQNEAQ (reference sequence). The J segment lost 7 bases and the V segment lost 5 bases, leaving 7 bases of the junction unmatched. This CDR3 reads CASSHLGQGGNEQFF. The CDR3 nucleotides read TGTGCCAGCAGCCATCTGGGACAGGGGGGGAATGAGCAGTTCTTC.

The chain combines TRBV3-1 (or the pseudogene TRBV3-2) with TRBJ2-1; D is possibly TRBD1 (6 bases). This CDR3 spans 14 amino acids. The germline gives CDR1 LGHDT, CDR2 YNNKEL (reference sequence). V was shortened by 5 bases and J by 5 bases, with 13 bases between the two germline ends. Written as DNA, the CDR3 is TGTGCCAGCAGCTCCAGGGGTTTGGACAATGAGCAGTTCTTC. Translating gives CASSSRGLDNEQFF.

This clone has just one count. The gene calls are TRBV6-2 or TRBV6-3 and TRBJ2-7; 9 bases map to TRBD1. Germline CDR1 and CDR2: MNHEY and SVGEGT. The CDR3 is 16 residues long. The V and J ends lost 5 bases and 6 bases, in that order; junction bases with no gene match: 14. The CDR3 spells CASSASDRGPLSEQYF. DNA for the CDR3: TGTGCCAGCAGTGCCTCGGACAGGGGTCCTCTCAGCGAGCAGTACTTC.

The J gene is TRBJ2-7, the V gene TRBV9, with unresolved D. The CDR3 is 13 amino acids. With 3 bases removed from V and 3 bases from J, the gap between germline ends came to 10 bases. Germline CDR1 SGDLS, CDR2 YYNGEE. In DNA form, the CDR3 reads TGTGCCAGCAGCGAAACGGGTCTCTACGAGCAGTACTTC. Encoded protein: CASSETGLYEQYF.

The V and J genes are TRBV30 and TRBJ2-1, with 9 bases lining up with TRBD2. Germline-derived CDR1 and CDR2 are GTSNPN and SVGIG (reference sequence). V was clipped by 5 bases and J by 3 bases; unmatched bases: 8. The CDR3 extends over 15 amino acids. CDR3 residues: CAWGWSGGIYNEQFF. DNA for the CDR3: TGTGCCTGGGGGTGGAGCGGGGGGATCTACAATGAGCAGTTCTTC.

This chain joins TRBV19 and TRBJ1-1; a weak D match, TRBD1 (5 bases). The V gene's germline CDR1 is LNHDA and CDR2 SQIVND (reference sequence). This CDR3 contains 14 residues. V was cut by 5 bases and J by 1 base, with 11 bases left in between. The CDR3 reads CASSPMGGNTEAFF. The CDR3 DNA sequence: TGTGCCAGTAGTCCGATGGGGGGGAACACTGAAGCTTTCTTT.

The chain is built from TRBV20-1 and TRBJ1-2, with D uncertain. The germline V gene has CDR1 DFQATT and CDR2 SNEGSKA (reference sequence). The CDR3 extends over 10 amino acids. The CDR3 DNA follows: TGCAGGGCAGCGGAGTATGGCTACACCTTC. It translates to CRAAEYGYTF.

The chain carries TRBV27 and TRBJ2-7, with D possibly TRBD1 on 5 matching bases. This CDR3 region has 16 residues. Trimming shortened V by 2 bases and J by 0 bases, and 14 bases separated the two germline ends. Germline CDR1 and CDR2: MNHEY and SMNVEV (reference sequence). The CDR3 reads CASSLVGASSSYEQYF. The CDR3 nucleotides are TGTGCCAGCAGTTTAGTTGGGGCCTCCAGCTCCTACGAGCAGTACTTC.

J is TRBJ2-7 and V is TRBV5-3; 7 bases fit TRBD1. TRBV5-3 is reported as an ORF; its role is uncertain. The CDR3 sequence is 17 residues long. V lost 4 bases, J lost 2 bases, and 15 bases stayed unmatched. DNA for the CDR3: TGTGCCAGAAGCCTAGGGACAGCTTTCCCCAATGCCTACGAGCAGTACTTC. Its protein is CARSLGTAFPNAYEQYF.

The rearrangement joins TRBV3-1 (or the pseudogene TRBV3-2) to TRBJ1-6; D is uncertain. CDR3 length: 14 amino acids. Germline CDR1 is LGHDT and CDR2 is YNNKEL (reference sequence). V was cut by 6 bases and J by 10 bases, with 16 bases left in between. This CDR3 is CASRETGWRSPLHF. CDR3 in DNA: TGTGCCAGCAGGGAGACTGGATGGCGATCACCCCTCCACTTT.

This clone occurred a few times. V and J are TRBV2 and TRBJ1-1; 8 positions agree with TRBD1. The CDR3 length is 13 residues. Unmatched junction bases numbered 4, after V lost 10 bases and J lost 0 bases. From germline, CDR1 is SNHLY and CDR2 FYNNEI. The CDR3 is CAIPGQVNTEAFF. CDR3 DNA: TGTGCCATCCCGGGACAGGTGAACACTGAAGCTTTCTTT.

This sequence joins TRBV19 and TRBJ2-2; 10 nucleotides align to TRBD1. Germline CDR1 reads LNHDA; CDR2 reads SQIVND (reference sequence). The CDR3 is 15 amino acids. V gave up 7 bases and J gave up 8 bases; unmatched junction bases: 10. This CDR3 is CASTPGQGWAGELFF. The CDR3 bases are TGTGCCAGTACCCCGGGACAGGGGTGGGCAGGGGAGCTGTTTTTT.

V gene TRBV5-4 combines with J gene TRBJ2-7; the D gene is possibly TRBD2 (6 bases). Trimming removed 1 base from V and 5 bases from J, with 10 bases in between. This CDR3 has 13 residues. Germline CDR1 reads SGHNT; CDR2 reads YYREEE (reference sequence). CDR3 DNA sequence: TGTGCCAGCAGCTTGCAGGCGGGGAACGAGCAGTACTTC. Amino acids: CASSLQAGNEQYF.

The chain carries TRBV15 and TRBJ2-3; 7 bases are shared with TRBD2. CDR1 is LNHNV, CDR2 YYDKDF, per germline (reference sequence). There are 15 residues in the CDR3. Losses at the gene ends were 2 bases for V and 3 bases for J; bases not matched to a gene: 5. The CDR3 here is CATSRSTSPTDTQYF. DNA of the CDR3: TGTGCCACCAGCAGATCGACTAGCCCGACAGATACGCAGTATTTT.

This sequence joins TRBV18 and TRBJ1-4, with D perhaps TRBD1 (5 bases). Germline CDR1 KGHSH, CDR2 LQKENI. The CDR3 is made up of 13 amino acids. Deletions cut 4 bases from V and 4 bases from J, with 7 bases between. CDR3 amino acids: CASSQGINEKLFF. CDR3 DNA: TGTGCCAGCTCACAGGGGATTAATGAAAAACTGTTTTTT.

This clone is a singleton in its sample. The rearrangement joins TRBV4-2 to TRBJ2-1; 10 nucleotides match TRBD2. The CDR3 length is 16 residues. Trimming at V came to 0 bases and at J to 15 bases, leaving 14 bases not matched to a gene. The germline gives CDR1 LGHNA, CDR2 YNFKEQ. The chain's CDR3 is CASSQDIRTSGITLFF. The CDR3 DNA reads TGTGCCAGCAGCCAAGATATCAGGACTAGCGGAATAACCTTGTTCTTC.

The chain joins TRBV29-1 to TRBJ2-3, with TRBD2 identical over 8 bases. The V and J ends lost 2 bases and 3 bases, in that order; junction bases with no gene match: 16. This CDR3 region has 18 residues. Germline V CDR1 and CDR2: SQVTM, ANQGSEA. Here the CDR3 DNA reads TGCAGCGTTGAACGCGGGTACCTTCGAGCGGGAGTGACAGATACGCAGTATTTT. This sequence encodes CSVERGYLRAGVTDTQYF.

V is TRBV5-4 and J is TRBJ2-1; 12 bases are shared with TRBD2. There are 16 residues in the CDR3. Germline loops: CDR1 SGHNT, CDR2 YYREEE (reference sequence). V shed 4 bases and J 7 bases; nucleotides not matched to a gene: 9. CDR3 sequence: CASSVSSGRAGNEQFF. The CDR3 nucleotides are TGTGCCAGCAGCGTTTCTAGCGGGAGGGCCGGGAATGAGCAGTTCTTC.

This clone was counted a single time. V usage is TRBV5-1 and J usage is TRBJ1-1; TRBD1 aligns across 9 bases. Germline CDR1 and CDR2: SGHRS and YFSETQ. The CDR3 contains 14 residues. The ends lost 5 bases at V and 5 bases at J; junction bases unmatched: 7. The CDR3 DNA reads TGCGCCAGCAGGCCCACAGGGGGCGCGACTGAAGCTTTCTTT. As protein: CASRPTGGATEAFF.

The CDR3: CASRPGGSGELFF. In DNA, the CDR3 is TGTGCCAGCAGGCCAGGGGGCTCCGGGGAGCTGTTTTTT. The V call is TRBV28, the J call TRBJ2-2, with 8 bases aligning to TRBD1. After removal of 6 bases from V and 6 bases from J, the junction contained 3 bases not matched to a gene. This CDR3 has 13 residues. From germline, CDR1 is MDHEN and CDR2 SYDVKM.

The chain uses TRBV7-2 and TRBJ2-7; TRBD2 matches at 12 bases. Germline-derived CDR1 and CDR2 are SGHTA and FQGNSA. Unmatched junction bases numbered 0, after V lost 1 base and J lost 2 bases. The CDR3 runs to 15 residues. The CDR3 region is CASSLGLAGAYEQYF. The CDR3 region has the DNA TGTGCCAGCAGCTTAGGACTAGCGGGAGCCTACGAGCAGTACTTC.